This T cell receptor beta chain is from a study of OX40 agonist ivuxolimab in advanced cancers. Germline values: CDR1 SGHTA, CDR2 FQGNSA. V lost 6 bases, J lost 0 bases, and 21 bases lay in between. The CDR3 totals 18 residues. TCRdb's table, derived via immunoSEQ multiplex PCR, lists solely in-frame clones and lacks some. The top ten hold 0.32% of the sample, which has around 80,000 clones, around 90% seen once. This receptor was taken from an adult with an advanced solid tumor such as melanoma, head and neck, liver or kidney cancer. Here the sequenced sample was CD4+ or CD8+ T cells sorted from blood, taken in a trial of the OX40 agonist ivuxolimab. The chain links TRBV7-2 to TRBJ1-3; D remains ambiguous. The CDR3, as DNA: TGTGCCAGCAGGACGACCGTGGGTGGGCGTCTCTCTGGAAACACCATATATTTT. Its translation: CASRTTVGGRLSGNTIYF.